This entry describes one T cell receptor (beta chain). Its cognate antigen has yet to be identified. Base qualities were left out, and no much larger clone turns up one base away. The immunoSEQ Assay, a bias-controlled multiplex PCR, was used to amplify TCRbeta CDR3 regions from genomic DNA. The paper's data handling went like this. The number of nucleated cells in each sample was estimated from the amplification of reference gene primers within the assay. To quantify the absolute abundance of each unique TCRbeta CDR3 rearrangement, sequence reads were collapsed and filtered. Productive Simpson clonality was computed per sample as the square root of Simpson's diversity index over productive rearrangements. Imported from immuneACCESS, the table was reduced by TCRdb to in-frame sequences with V and J called. These copies leave out some clones; in studies compared against another copy, an unresolved V gene accounts for under half, and the cause of the remainder is not known. V, J and clone size reflect that table, while D and trimming were determined from the DNA. This sample holds around 130,000 clones; 85% to 90% were observed only once. The ten largest clones add up to around a quarter of the sample.

The collaborating institutions used their own protocols to collect whole blood in K2EDTA tubes. For TCRbeta analysis, collaborators shipped samples as frozen whole blood, isolated PBMCs, or DNA extracted from either of those sample types. This entry comes from a study of blood T cell repertoires in COVID-19 (dated by TCRdb to 2020 to 2022). Background on the whole study: The collaborator samples originated in the United States, Italy and Spain and spanned the acute and convalescent phases of COVID-19. The material from the prospective study consisted of cDNA or gDNA derived from T cells, B-cell-depleted T cells, or PBMCs. Deeply sampled blood TCRbeta repertoires from subjects exposed to, actively infected with, or recovered from COVID-19 were included in the dataset. The repertoires were made available in a free public database intended to serve as a resource for research on the immune response to SARS-CoV-2. Samples came from the ongoing ImmuneRACE study (first 160 participants) plus 1,254 subjects from 6 global collaborators. The sample metadata nearly always contained a de-identified subject ID, COVID-19 status, age in years and sex. Where available, HLA class I and class II types were taken from metadata supplied by the sample provider and were not determined by assay-based typing. What the authors observed across the whole study: Clinical and demographic metadata were provided uncurated, with the amount varying by source and participant.

The CDR3 goes from the cysteine to the phenylalanine over 16 residues. This entry keeps only the CDR3 DNA: 48 bases, framed from base 1. Reading the germline V gene (reference sequence) gives CDR1 SGHAT and CDR2 FQDESV. After removal of 5 bases from V and 5 bases from J, the junction retains 11 bases not matched to a gene. This TCR came from a man between 65 and 85 years old with active or convalescent COVID-19. The sequencing sample was made of peripheral blood. The receptor chain draws on TRBV11-1 and TRBJ2-5, and 10 bases in between align with TRBD2. The CDR3 reads as follows: CASSPYSSAGGETQYF. The DNA sequence is given as TGTGCCAGCAGCCCTTACTCTTCAGCGGGAGGGGAGACCCAGTACTTC.